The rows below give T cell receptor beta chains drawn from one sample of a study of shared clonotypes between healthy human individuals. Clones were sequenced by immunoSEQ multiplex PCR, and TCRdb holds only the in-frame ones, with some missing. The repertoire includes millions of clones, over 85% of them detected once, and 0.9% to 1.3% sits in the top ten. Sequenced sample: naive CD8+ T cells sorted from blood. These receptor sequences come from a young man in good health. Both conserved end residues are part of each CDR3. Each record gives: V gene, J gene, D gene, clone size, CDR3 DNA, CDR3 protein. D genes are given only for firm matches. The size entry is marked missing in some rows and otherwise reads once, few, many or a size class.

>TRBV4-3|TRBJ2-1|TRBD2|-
TGCGCCAGCAGCAATCCGTTGGCGGGAGGACATGAGCAGTTCTTC
CASSNPLAGGHEQFF
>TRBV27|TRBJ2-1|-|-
TGTGCCAGCAGTTTAGAGGGAGGGGGGGCCGCCTACAATGAGCAGTTCTTC
CASSLEGGGAAYNEQFF
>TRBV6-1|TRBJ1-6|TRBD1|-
TGTGCCAGCAGTGAGGGGACAGGGACACCTAATTCACCCCTCCACTTT
CASSEGTGTPNSPLHF
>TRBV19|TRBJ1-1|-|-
TGTGCCACCGGACAGCCCCCTGAAGCTTTCTTT
CATGQPPEAFF
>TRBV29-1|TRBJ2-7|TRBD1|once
TGCAGCGTGGACGGACAGGGTAACGAGCAGTACTTC
CSVDGQGNEQYF
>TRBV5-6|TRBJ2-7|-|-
TGTGCCAGCAGCCGACGACTCAGCTCCTACGAGCAGTACTTC
CASSRRLSSYEQYF
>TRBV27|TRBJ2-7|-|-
TGTGCCAGCAGTCTCAGCGTAAAGAGCTCCTACGAGCAGTACTTC
CASSLSVKSSYEQYF
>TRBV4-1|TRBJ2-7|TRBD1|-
TGCGCCAGCAGCCAAGAAGGGACAGGGGTGGGCGAGCAGTACTTC
CASSQEGTGVGEQYF
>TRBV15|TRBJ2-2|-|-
TGTGCCACCGCTTTGGGTGGGGAGAACACCGGGGAGCTGTTTTTT
CATALGGENTGELFF
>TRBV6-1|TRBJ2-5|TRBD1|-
TGTGCCAGCAGTGAAACGCCAGGGGGCCAGTGGGAGACCCAGTACTTC
CASSETPGGQWETQYF
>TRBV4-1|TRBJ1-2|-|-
TGCGCCAGCAGCCAAGAGGTGGGCCCACTCCAGAGATATGGCTACACCTTC
CASSQEVGPLQRYGYTF
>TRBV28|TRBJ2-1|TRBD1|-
TGTGCCAGCAGTCTCCGACAGGGTAGCTCCTACAATGAGCAGTTCTTC
CASSLRQGSSYNEQFF
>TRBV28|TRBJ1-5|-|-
TGTGCCAGCAGTCCCCTGGTCGATAGCAATCAGCCCCAGCATTTT
CASSPLVDSNQPQHF
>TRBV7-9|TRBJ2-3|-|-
TGTGCCAGCAGCTTAGGTCAGGGGTTTAGCACAGATACGCAGTATTTT
CASSLGQGFSTDTQYF
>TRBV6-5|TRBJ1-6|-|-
TGTGCCAGCAGTTACGCCGGAGCGGGTTCACCCCTCCACTTT
CASSYAGAGSPLHF
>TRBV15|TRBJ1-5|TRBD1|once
TGTGCCACCAGCCCAGGGGGGGAGTTCCGTCAGCCCCAGCATTTT
CATSPGGEFRQPQHF
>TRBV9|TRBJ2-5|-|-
TGTGCCAGCAGCTCTGCCGGGACACCCCAAGAGACCCAGTACTTC
CASSSAGTPQETQYF
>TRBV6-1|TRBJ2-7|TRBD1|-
TGTGCCAGCAGTGAAATAACAGGGGGATACGAGCAGTACTTC
CASSEITGGYEQYF
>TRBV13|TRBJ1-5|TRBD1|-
TGTGCCAGCAGCTCTGCCGGGACAGGGGCCGTAAATCAGCCCCAGCATTTT
CASSSAGTGAVNQPQHF
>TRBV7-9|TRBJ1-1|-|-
TGTGCCAGCAGCTTTAGGGGTTTCGGGATGAACACTGAAGCTTTCTTT
CASSFRGFGMNTEAFF
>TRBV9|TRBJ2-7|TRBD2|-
TGTGCCAGCAGCGCCGGCTGGCGGGAGTTCAACGAGCAGTACTTC
CASSAGWREFNEQYF
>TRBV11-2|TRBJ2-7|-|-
TGTGCCAGCAGCTTAGACCCCGGACTATTCTACGAGCAGTACTTC
CASSLDPGLFYEQYF
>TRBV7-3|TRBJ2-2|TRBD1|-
TGTGCCAGCAGCCCAGGACAGGGGAACACCGGGGAGCTGTTTTTT
CASSPGQGNTGELFF
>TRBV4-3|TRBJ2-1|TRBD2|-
TGCGCCAGCAGCCAAGAGCTGGGACTAGCGGTATACAATGAGCAGTTCTTC
CASSQELGLAVYNEQFF
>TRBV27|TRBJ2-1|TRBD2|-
TGTGCCAGCAATCGCGGGGGTGTTAATGAGCAGTTCTTC
CASNRGGVNEQFF